This T cell receptor beta chain was sequenced during a study of CD8 T cells in Susac syndrome. It was with random hexamers that about 0.45 to 1 ug RNA was reverse transcribed. Via MiXCR, TCRdb re-called the immunoSEQ multiplex PCR reads, giving one row per CDR3 protein. The sample has 150,000 to 200,000 distinct CDR3 sequences; about 94% are singletons. Material for sequencing was CD4+ T cells from PBMCs. The sequence was collected from a human donor in good health.

In nucleotides, the CDR3 is TGCAGCGTTGAGGGGACAAACTTTGAGACCCAGTACTTC. Amino acid sequence: CSVEGTNFETQYF. The gene calls are TRBV29-1 and TRBJ2-5, with D possibly matching TRBD1 (6 bases). The CDR3 runs to 13 residues. The germline CDR1 and CDR2 sequences are SQVTM and ANQGSEA. Trimming shortened V by 3 bases and J by 5 bases, and 13 bases separated the two germline ends. Full variable domain (missing parts from reference TRBV29-1 and TRBJ2-5): SAVISQKPSRDICQRGTSLTIQCQVDSQVTMMFWYRQQPGQSLTLIATANQGSEATYESGFVIDKFPISRPNLTFSTLTVSNMSPEDSSIYLCSVEGTNFETQYFGPGTRLLVL.